This T cell receptor beta chain was sequenced in a study of control samples from healthy donors and cancer patients. The CDR3 runs 13 residues. V was pared by 5 bases and J by 0 bases, with 5 bases between. Germline loops: CDR1 LNHDA, CDR2 SQIVND (reference sequence). This clone was counted a single time. Profiled with immunoSEQ multiplex PCR; TCRdb holds only in-frame clones, not every one. The sample records around 130,000 clones, around 93% being singletons. The rearrangement links TRBV19 to TRBJ1-3, with D hard to call. The origin of this receptor is a man aged 50 to 59 with head and neck cancer. Material: PBMCs. The CDR3 protein is CASSLLSGNTIYF. CDR3 nucleotide sequence: TGTGCCAGTAGTCTCCTCTCTGGAAACACCATATATTTT.